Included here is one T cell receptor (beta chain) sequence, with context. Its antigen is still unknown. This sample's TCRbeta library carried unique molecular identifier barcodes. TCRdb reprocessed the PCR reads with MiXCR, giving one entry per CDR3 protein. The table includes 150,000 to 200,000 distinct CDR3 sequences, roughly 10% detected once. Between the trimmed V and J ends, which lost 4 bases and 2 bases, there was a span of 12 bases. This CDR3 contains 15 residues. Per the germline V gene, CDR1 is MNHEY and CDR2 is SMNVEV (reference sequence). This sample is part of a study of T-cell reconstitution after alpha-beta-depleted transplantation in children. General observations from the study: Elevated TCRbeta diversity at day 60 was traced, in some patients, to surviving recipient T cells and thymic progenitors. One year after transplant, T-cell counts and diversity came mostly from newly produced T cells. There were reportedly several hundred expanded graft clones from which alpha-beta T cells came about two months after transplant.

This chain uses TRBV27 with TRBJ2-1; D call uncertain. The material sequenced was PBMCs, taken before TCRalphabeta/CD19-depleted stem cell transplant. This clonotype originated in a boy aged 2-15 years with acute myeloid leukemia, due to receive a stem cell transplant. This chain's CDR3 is CASSSAGAAYNEQFF. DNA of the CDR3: TGTGCCAGCAGTTCCGCTGGAGCCGCCTACAATGAGCAGTTCTTC.